Below, one T cell receptor beta chain is given with its context. The target antigen is unknown. Expressed TCRB transcripts were sequenced because the entire RNA isolate underwent reverse transcription. Libraries were prepared by immunoSEQ multiplex PCR; TCRdb keeps only in-frame clonotypes and omits some of them. The sample holds some 900,000 clones, under 20% seen once. This entry comes from a study of beta chain features in type 1 diabetes. Study-level results: Shorter TCRB CDR3s, moderately but significantly so, marked every one of the four CD4+ subsets in Type 1 diabetes patients. The naive, central memory and Treg TCRB repertoires looked more alike in patients than they did in healthy donors. High-TCR-expressing cells could be over-represented by cDNA sequencing. Patients with type 1 diabetes carried fewer insertions and had more deletions at their VDJ junctions.

J lost 5 bases, V lost 5 bases, and 13 bases had no gene match. The germline gives CDR1 LGHNA, CDR2 YNFKEQ. This CDR3 is 17 amino acids long. This chain uses TRBV4-2 with TRBJ1-2, with 11 bases that match TRBD1. The clonotype was recovered from a woman aged 18-29 years in good health. Material for sequencing was naive CD4+ T cells from blood. CDR3 nucleotides: TGTGCCAGCAGCTTGTCCACCGGGACAGGGGGGCGTTATGGCTACACCTTC. Amino acid sequence: CASSLSTGTGGRYGYTF.